This T cell receptor beta chain was recovered during a study of cytomegalovirus exposure and HLA in healthy donors. This CDR3 has 15 residues. The V and J ends lost 0 bases and 3 bases respectively, with 12 bases between them. Germline-derived CDR1 and CDR2 are SGDLS and YYNGEE. PCR involved 60 Vbeta and 13 Jbeta primers. This table comes from immunoSEQ multiplex PCR, and its TCRdb copy is limited to in-frame clones, with some not included. The sample records fewer than 120,000 clones, 80% being singletons. The source of this sequence is a woman aged 55 to 70 in good health and CMV-seropositive. V gene TRBV9 combines with J gene TRBJ2-5; no clear D gene. The specimen sequenced was PBMCs. This chain's CDR3 is CASSVDGTPEETQYF. CDR3 coding DNA: TGTGCCAGCAGCGTAGATGGCACACCTGAAGAGACCCAGTACTTC.